These 10 T cell receptor beta chains were all obtained from the same sample, sequenced in a study of cytomegalovirus exposure and HLA in healthy donors. PCR used 60 Vbeta primers and 13 Jbeta primers. Here immunoSEQ multiplex PCR was the method, and the copy in TCRdb shows in-frame clones only, minus some. The top ten hold roughly 0.82% of the sample, which has fewer than 200,000 clones, about 82% seen once. The sample comprised PBMCs. These receptor sequences come from a female donor in good health and CMV-seronegative.

The chain has TRBV5-1 and TRBJ2-1; 8 bases match TRBD2. The CDR3 has 15 residues. From germline, CDR1 is SGHRS and CDR2 YFSETQ. Germline trimming cut 2 bases from V and 4 bases from J; bases unmatched to any gene: 5. CDR3 residues: CASSFGSSGYNEQFF. The CDR3 nucleotides are TGCGCCAGCAGCTTTGGTTCTAGCGGGTACAATGAGCAGTTCTTC. The complete variable domain, with remaining parts taken from reference TRBV5-1 and TRBJ2-1, reads KAGVTQTPRYLIKTRGQQVTLSCSPISGHRSVSWYQQTPGQGLQFLFEYFSETQRNKGNFPGRFSGRQFSNSRSEMNVSTLELGDSALYLCASSFGSSGYNEQFFGPGTRLTVL.

The CDR3 DNA is TGTGCCAGCAGCCAGGGAGGGGCTTTCTTT. As protein: CASSQGGAFF. The chain joins TRBV6-6 to TRBJ1-1; possible D gene TRBD1, 5 bases. This CDR3 is built from 10 residues. Trimming left V 6 bases short and J 11 bases short, with 10 bases between. Germline V lookup: CDR1 MNHNY, CDR2 SVGAGI (reference sequence).

This chain connects TRBV15 to TRBJ2-4, with 7 bases fitting TRBD2. CDR1 is LNHNV, CDR2 YYDKDF, per germline (reference sequence). The trim removed 0 bases at V and 1 base at J, leaving 3 bases unmatched. The CDR3 is 16 amino acids. The CDR3: CATSRDRGGAKNIQYF. CDR3 bases: TGTGCCACCAGCAGAGATCGGGGAGGGGCCAAAAACATTCAGTACTTC.

This chain joins TRBV28 and TRBJ2-1; the match to TRBD1 covers 7 bases. CDR3 length equals 12 residues. From germline, CDR1 is MDHEN and CDR2 SYDVKM. V dropped 6 bases and J dropped 13; count of bases not matched to a gene: 9. CDR3 sequence: CASSWTGSEQFF. The CDR3 DNA sequence: TGTGCCAGCAGCTGGACAGGTTCTGAACAGTTCTTC. The full variable domain, completed using reference TRBV28 and TRBJ2-1, is DVKVTQSSRYLVKRTGEKVFLECVQDMDHENMFWYRQDPGLGLRLIYFSYDVKMKEKGDIPEGYSVSREKKERFSLILESASTNQTSMYLCASSWTGSEQFFGPGTRLTVL.

CDR3 loop: CASTIGGTGELFF. DNA of the CDR3: TGTGCCAGCACTATAGGGGGCACCGGGGAGCTGTTTTTT. The rearrangement links TRBV28 to TRBJ2-2, with a tentative D call TRBD1 (6 bases). In germline, CDR1 is MDHEN, CDR2 SYDVKM. The CDR3 spans 13 residues. Trimming stripped 7 bases from V and 4 bases from J, with 10 bases between. The full variable domain, in which reference TRBV28 and TRBJ2-2 provide the parts outside the CDR3, is DVKVTQSSRYLVKRTGEKVFLECVQDMDHENMFWYRQDPGLGLRLIYFSYDVKMKEKGDIPEGYSVSREKKERFSLILESASTNQTSMYLCASTIGGTGELFFGEGSRLTVL.

This chain joins TRBV10-3 and TRBJ2-5; 7 nucleotides agree with TRBD2. V lost 6 bases, J lost 5 bases, and 6 bases stayed unmatched. Per the germline V gene, CDR1 is ENHRY and CDR2 is SYGVKD. The CDR3 covers 13 residues. The CDR3: CAISPTSVETQYF. The CDR3 coding sequence is TGTGCCATCAGCCCCACTAGCGTGGAGACCCAGTACTTC.

This chain joins TRBV7-2 and TRBJ1-6; D is uncertain. The CDR3 runs 18 residues. Trimming removed 5 bases from V and 0 bases from J, with 17 bases in between. The germline CDR1 and CDR2 sequences are SGHTA and FQGNSA. CDR3 protein: CASSPRVRTSSYNSPLHF. As DNA, the CDR3 is TGTGCCAGCAGCCCTCGAGTCCGAACGAGCTCCTATAATTCACCCCTCCACTTT.

This chain joins TRBV5-1 and TRBJ1-3; no clear D. CDR1 is SGHRS, CDR2 YFSETQ, per germline. The ends were cut back, 2 bases at V and 0 bases at J, with 9 bases in the middle. The CDR3 consists of 15 residues. The CDR3: CASSFSGSSGNTIYF. The CDR3 DNA sequence: TGCGCCAGCAGCTTTTCAGGCTCCTCTGGAAACACCATATATTTT.

V is TRBV18 and J is TRBJ2-2, with a possible D match to TRBD2 (5 bases). CDR3 length: 16 amino acids. V shed 3 bases and J shed 2 bases, with 13 bases lying between them. Per the germline V gene, CDR1 is KGHSH and CDR2 is LQKENI. CDR3 region: CASSPAGRGNTGELFF. The CDR3 DNA reads TGTGCCAGCTCACCTGCGGGTAGAGGTAACACCGGGGAGCTGTTTTTT.

The rearrangement joins TRBV18 to TRBJ2-7; 8 nucleotides agree with TRBD2. Trimming at V came to 3 bases and at J to 5 bases, leaving 18 bases not matched to a gene. This CDR3 has 18 residues. CDR1 KGHSH and CDR2 LQKENI come from the germline V gene. In nucleotides, the CDR3 is TGTGCCAGCTCACCCACGTTAGTAGCGGGGCCCAGCTTGAACGAGCAGTACTTC. Amino acids: CASSPTLVAGPSLNEQYF.